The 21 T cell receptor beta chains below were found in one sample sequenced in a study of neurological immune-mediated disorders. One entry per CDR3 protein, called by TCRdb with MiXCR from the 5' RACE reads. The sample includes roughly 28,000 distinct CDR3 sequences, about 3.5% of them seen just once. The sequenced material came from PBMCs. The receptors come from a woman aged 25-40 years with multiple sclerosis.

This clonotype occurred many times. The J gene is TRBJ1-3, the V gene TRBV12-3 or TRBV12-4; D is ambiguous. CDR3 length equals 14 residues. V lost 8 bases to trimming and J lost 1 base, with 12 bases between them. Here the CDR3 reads CASGMWFSGNTIYF. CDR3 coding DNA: TGTGCCAGCGGGATGTGGTTTTCTGGAAACACCATATATTTT.

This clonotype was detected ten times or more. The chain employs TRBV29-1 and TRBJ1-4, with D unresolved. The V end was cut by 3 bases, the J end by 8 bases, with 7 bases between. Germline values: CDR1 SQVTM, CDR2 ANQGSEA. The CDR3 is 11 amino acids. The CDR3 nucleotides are TGCAGCGTTGACTCGGGAGAAAAACTGTTTTTT. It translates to CSVDSGEKLFF.

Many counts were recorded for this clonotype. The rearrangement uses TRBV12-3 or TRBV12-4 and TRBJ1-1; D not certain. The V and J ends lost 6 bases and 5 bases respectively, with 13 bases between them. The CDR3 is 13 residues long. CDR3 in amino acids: CASSTHDGTEAFF. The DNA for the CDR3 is TGTGCCAGCAGCACTCACGACGGAACTGAAGCTTTCTTT.

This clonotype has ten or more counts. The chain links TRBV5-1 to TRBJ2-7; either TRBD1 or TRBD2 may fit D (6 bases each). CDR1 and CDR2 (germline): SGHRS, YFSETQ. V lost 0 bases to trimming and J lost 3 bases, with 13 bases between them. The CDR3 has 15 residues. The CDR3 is CASSLEGGVLYEQYF. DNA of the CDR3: TGCGCCAGCAGCTTGGAGGGGGGAGTCCTCTACGAGCAGTACTTC.

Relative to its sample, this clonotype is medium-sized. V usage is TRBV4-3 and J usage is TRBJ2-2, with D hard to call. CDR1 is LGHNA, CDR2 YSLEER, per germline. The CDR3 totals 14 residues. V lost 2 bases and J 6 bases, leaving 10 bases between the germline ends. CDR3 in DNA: TGCGCCAGCAGCCAATCCGAGGCACCCGGGGAGCTGTTTTTT. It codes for CASSQSEAPGELFF.

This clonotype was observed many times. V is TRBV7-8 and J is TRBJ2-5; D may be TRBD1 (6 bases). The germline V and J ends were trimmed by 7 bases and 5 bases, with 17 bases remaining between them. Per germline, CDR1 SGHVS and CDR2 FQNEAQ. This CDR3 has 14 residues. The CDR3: CASNLQGGEETQYF. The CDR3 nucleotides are TGTGCCAGCAACCTACAGGGTGGGGAGGAGACCCAGTACTTC.

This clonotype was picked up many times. The CDR3 DNA reads as TGCGCCAGCAGCTTGTGGAGGGGGGGCCTTAATGAGCAGTTCTTC. Amino acid sequence: CASSLWRGGLNEQFF. This chain joins TRBV5-1 and TRBJ2-1; D possibly corresponds to TRBD2 (7 bases). The CDR3 is 15 amino acids. The germline V gene has CDR1 SGHRS and CDR2 YFSETQ. Between the trimmed V and J ends, which lost 1 base and 7 bases, there was a span of 15 bases.

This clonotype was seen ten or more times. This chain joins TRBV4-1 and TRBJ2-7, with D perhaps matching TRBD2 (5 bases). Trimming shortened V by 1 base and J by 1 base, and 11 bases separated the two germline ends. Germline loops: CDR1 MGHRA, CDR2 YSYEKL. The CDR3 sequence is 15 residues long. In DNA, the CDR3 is TGCGCCAGCAGCCAAGTACTAGTTTTGTCCTACGAGCAGTACTTC. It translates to CASSQVLVLSYEQYF.

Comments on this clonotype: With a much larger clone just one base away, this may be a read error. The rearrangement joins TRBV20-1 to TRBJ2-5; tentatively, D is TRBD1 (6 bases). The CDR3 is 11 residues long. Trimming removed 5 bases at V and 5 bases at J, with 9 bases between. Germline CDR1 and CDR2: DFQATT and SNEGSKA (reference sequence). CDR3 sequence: CSAWGRETQYF. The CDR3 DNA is TGCAGTGCTTGGGGGCGGGAGACCCAGTACTTC.

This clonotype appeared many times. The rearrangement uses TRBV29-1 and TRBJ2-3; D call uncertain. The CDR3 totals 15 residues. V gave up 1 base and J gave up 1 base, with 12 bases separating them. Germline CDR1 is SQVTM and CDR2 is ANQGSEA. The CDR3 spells CSVEGAWGGTDTQYF. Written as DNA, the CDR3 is TGCAGCGTTGAAGGAGCATGGGGTGGCACAGATACGCAGTATTTT.

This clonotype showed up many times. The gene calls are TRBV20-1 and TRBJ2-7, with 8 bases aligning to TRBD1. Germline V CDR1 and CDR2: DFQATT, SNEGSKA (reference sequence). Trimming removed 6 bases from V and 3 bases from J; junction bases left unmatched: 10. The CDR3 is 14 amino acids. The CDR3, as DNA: TGCAGTGCACCAACCAGGACAGGGAGCTACGAGCAGTACTTC. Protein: CSAPTRTGSYEQYF.

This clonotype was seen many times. DNA of the CDR3: TGTGCCAGCAGCGCAACGGGACTAGCGGGCTTTAAATCTAGCACAGATACGCAGTATTTT. This codes for CASSATGLAGFKSSTDTQYF. The chain combines TRBV9 with TRBJ2-3, with 12 bases aligning to TRBD2. The germline CDR1 and CDR2 sequences are SGDLS and YYNGEE. The CDR3 has 20 residues. Unmatched junction bases numbered 14, after V lost 3 bases and J lost 0 bases.

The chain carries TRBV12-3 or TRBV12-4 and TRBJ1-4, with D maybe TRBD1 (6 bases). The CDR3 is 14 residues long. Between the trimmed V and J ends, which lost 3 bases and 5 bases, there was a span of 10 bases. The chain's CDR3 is CASSFGGGNEKLFF. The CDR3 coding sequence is TGTGCCAGCAGTTTTGGGGGCGGAAATGAAAAACTGTTTTTT.

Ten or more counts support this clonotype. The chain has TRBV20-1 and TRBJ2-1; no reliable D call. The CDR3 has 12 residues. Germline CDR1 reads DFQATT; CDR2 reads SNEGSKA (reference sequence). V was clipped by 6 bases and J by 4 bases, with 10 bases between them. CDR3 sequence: CSAMNRYNEQFF. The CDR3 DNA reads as TGCAGTGCCATGAACAGATACAATGAGCAGTTCTTC.

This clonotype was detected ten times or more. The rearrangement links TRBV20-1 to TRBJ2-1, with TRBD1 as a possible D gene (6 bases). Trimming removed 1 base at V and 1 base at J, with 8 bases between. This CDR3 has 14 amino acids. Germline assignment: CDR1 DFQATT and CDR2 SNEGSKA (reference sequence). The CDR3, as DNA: TGCAGTGCTAGAGTTAGGGGGTCCTACAATGAGCAGTTCTTC. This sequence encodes CSARVRGSYNEQFF.

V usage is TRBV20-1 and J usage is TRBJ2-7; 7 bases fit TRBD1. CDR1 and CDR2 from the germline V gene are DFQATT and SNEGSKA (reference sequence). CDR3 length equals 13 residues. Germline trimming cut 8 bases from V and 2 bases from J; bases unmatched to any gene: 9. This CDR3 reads CSLRDRGTYEQYF. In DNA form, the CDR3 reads TGCAGTCTACGGGACAGAGGGACCTACGAGCAGTACTTC.

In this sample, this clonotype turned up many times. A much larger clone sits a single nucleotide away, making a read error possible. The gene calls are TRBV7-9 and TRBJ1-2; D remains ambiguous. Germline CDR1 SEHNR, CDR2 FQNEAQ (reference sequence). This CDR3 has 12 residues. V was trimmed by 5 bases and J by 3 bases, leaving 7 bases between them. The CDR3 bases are TGTGCCAGCAGCACCACGTACTATGGCTACACCTTC. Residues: CASSTTYYGYTF.

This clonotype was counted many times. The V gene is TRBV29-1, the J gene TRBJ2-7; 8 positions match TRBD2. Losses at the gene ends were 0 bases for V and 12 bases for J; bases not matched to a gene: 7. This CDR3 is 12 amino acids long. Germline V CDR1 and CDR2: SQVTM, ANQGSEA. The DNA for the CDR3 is TGCAGCGTTGAAGAGCAAGCGGGAGTGGCGTACTTC. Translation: CSVEEQAGVAYF.

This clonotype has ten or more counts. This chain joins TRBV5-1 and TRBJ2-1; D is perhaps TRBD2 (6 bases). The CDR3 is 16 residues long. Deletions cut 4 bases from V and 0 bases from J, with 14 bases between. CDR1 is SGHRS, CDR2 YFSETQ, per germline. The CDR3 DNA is TGCGCCAGCAGCCCGATTGCGGGAAGCTCCTACAATGAGCAGTTCTTC. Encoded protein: CASSPIAGSSYNEQFF.

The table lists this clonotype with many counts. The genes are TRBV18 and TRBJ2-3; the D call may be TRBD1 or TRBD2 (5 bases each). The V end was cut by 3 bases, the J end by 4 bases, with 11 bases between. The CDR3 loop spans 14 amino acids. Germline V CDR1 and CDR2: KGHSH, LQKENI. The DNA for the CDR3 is TGTGCCAGCTCACCGGGACGGGCTCCAGATACGCAGTATTTT. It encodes CASSPGRAPDTQYF.

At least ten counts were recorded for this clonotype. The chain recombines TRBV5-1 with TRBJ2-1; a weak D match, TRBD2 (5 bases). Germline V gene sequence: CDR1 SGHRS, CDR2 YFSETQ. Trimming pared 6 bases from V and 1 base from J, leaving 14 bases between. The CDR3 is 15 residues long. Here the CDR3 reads CASNPGVPSYNEQFF. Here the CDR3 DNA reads TGCGCCAGCAACCCCGGGGTCCCATCCTACAATGAGCAGTTCTTC.